This TCR beta chain was identified during a study of PD-1 blockade in mismatch repair-deficient tumors (dated by TCRdb to about 2017). In terms of the full investigation: Between September 2013 and 2016, the trial enrolled fewer than 95 consecutive patients with 12 mismatch repair-deficient cancer types, every one of whom had been previously treated and was progressing. Deep sequencing of TCR CDR3 regions was used to track tumor-associated T cell clones in peripheral blood of patients responding to PD-1 blockade. General study outcomes and caveats: Tumor-resident clones, often undetectable in blood before treatment, expanded rapidly after pembrolizumab and then contracted, generally before radiologic responses.

A remark on this clone: Its binding antigen is unknown. No per-base quality is available; no much larger clone lies one base away.

CDR1 and CDR2 were assigned from the germline V gene (reference sequence) as SEHNR and FQNEAQ. The cysteine opens and the phenylalanine closes a CDR3 of 17 amino acids. CDR3 DNA is the only sequence kept; it has 51 bases, read in frame from the first base. Here V drops 5 bases and J drops 2 bases, and the junction holds 10 bases not matched to any gene. The library was made by the immunoSEQ multiplex PCR assay. TCRdb re-hosts the immuneACCESS table, in-frame sequences only. Its copies lack some clones; in the studies checked, an unresolved V gene accounts for under half of them, and the cause for the rest is not known. The sample table contains 25,000 to 30,000 clones; only one count was recorded for approximately 84% of them. The ten largest clones take up more than 2.5% of the sample. The intended sense of this specimen's time point label: peripheral blood before pembrolizumab. Mismatch repair deficiency in every enrolled patient was established by polymerase chain reaction or immunohistochemistry. A few patients who responded to pembrolizumab therapy underwent TCR sequencing. In the phase II trial, pembrolizumab PD-1 blockade was tested prospectively in advanced mismatch repair-deficient cancers, no matter which tissue of origin the cancers came from. Peripheral blood T cell samples were collected serially, before PD-1 blockade began and at several time points afterward. Blood sampling times were expressed in weeks after the first pembrolizumab dose.

This clonotype was sampled from an adult with mismatch repair-deficient cancer. The chain links TRBV7-9 with TRBJ2-3; 10 middle bases align to TRBD2. The source material was PBMCs, sampled before pembrolizumab treatment. The DNA reads TGTGCCAGCAGCCGACCACCTAGCGGGAGTACCACAGATACGCAGTATTTT. This gives the protein CASSRPPSGSTTDTQYF.